This T cell receptor beta chain is from a study of CD8+ T cells in alopecia areata. Study results and caveats: Mouse data revealed clearer TCR sharing than patient data did, a gap possibly tied to HLA.

Peripheral blood samples and lesional scalp punch biopsies were obtained from alopecia areata patients. V lost 0 bases and J lost 8, with 7 bases in between. CDR3 length: 12 amino acids. Germline lookup yields CDR1 MGHRA and CDR2 YSYEKL. Extracted from the samples, RNA was reverse transcribed into cDNA to serve as the sequencing template. The table came from immunoSEQ multiplex PCR; TCRdb's copy has only in-frame clones and leaves some out. The sample holds about 82,000 clones, just over 50% seen once. A remark on this clone: Its antigen is as yet unknown. The same CDR3 also results from other DNA sequences found in this sample.

The source is a human donor with alopecia areata. This chain links TRBV4-1 with TRBJ1-1; D unclear. The sequenced material came from NKG2D-high CD8+ T cells sorted from blood. The CDR3 coding sequence is TGCGCCAGCAGCCAAGACTTTCTAGAAGCTTTCTTT. It yields the protein CASSQDFLEAFF.